The 29 T cell receptor beta chains listed next were all sequenced from one sample in a study of beta chain features in type 1 diabetes. What was sequenced were expressed TCRB transcripts, since all of the isolated RNA had been reverse transcribed. This table comes from immunoSEQ multiplex PCR, and its TCRdb copy is limited to in-frame clones, with some not included. The data show about 160,000 clones, 6.5% to 8.5% seen once. No antigen is known for these receptors. Findings and limits, study-wide: Type 1 diabetes patients had moderately but significantly shorter TCRB CDR3s in all four CD4+ subsets.

The specimen sequenced was central memory CD4+ T cells from blood. The receptors were sampled from a young man with type 1 diabetes.

The rearrangement uses TRBV27 and TRBJ2-2; the match to TRBD1 covers 8 bases. This CDR3 has 14 amino acids. Germline loops: CDR1 MNHEY, CDR2 SMNVEV (reference sequence). V shed 6 bases, J shed 5 bases, and the junction held 5 bases outside the gene matches. The CDR3, as DNA: TGTGCCAGCAGATGGACAGGGACGACCGGGGAGCTGTTTTTT. Its protein product is CASRWTGTTGELFF.

Only a few counts were recorded for this clone. The V call is TRBV4-1, the J call TRBJ2-5; 12 bases fit TRBD2. The length of the CDR3 is 18 residues. V gave up 1 base and J gave up 4 bases; unmatched junction bases: 10. CDR1 and CDR2 from the germline V gene are MGHRA and YSYEKL. The CDR3 loop is CASSQGLAGEVIGETQYF. The CDR3 nucleotides are TGCGCCAGCAGCCAAGGACTAGCGGGAGAGGTAATTGGAGAGACCCAGTACTTC.

The CDR3 here is CASSSGQGGDTQYF. Here the CDR3 DNA reads TGTGCCAGCAGCTCGGGACAGGGCGGAGATACGCAGTATTTT. V is TRBV7-6 and J is TRBJ2-3, with 9 bases lining up with TRBD1. The CDR3 has 14 residues. V gave up 4 bases and J gave up 5 bases; unmatched junction bases: 4. Germline V gene data show CDR1 as SGHVS and CDR2 as FNYEAQ.

This clone was detected ten times or more. This sequence joins TRBV10-3 and TRBJ1-4; TRBD1 might be the D (6 bases). V was pared by 4 bases and J by 3 bases, with 9 bases between. The germline gives CDR1 ENHRY, CDR2 SYGVKD. This CDR3 contains 14 residues. The CDR3 region is CAISAQGANEKLFF. The CDR3 DNA sequence: TGTGCCATCAGTGCACAGGGAGCTAATGAAAAACTGTTTTTT.

A few counts support this clone. The sample carries other DNA sequences with the same CDR3. CDR3 nucleotides: TGTGCCAGCAGACAGGGGGATCAGCCCCAGCATTTT. Translating it yields CASRQGDQPQHF. This chain joins TRBV6-5 and TRBJ1-5; 8 bases are a match to TRBD1. V shed 6 bases, J shed 5 bases, and the junction held 0 bases outside the gene matches. CDR3 length: 12 residues. The germline CDR1 and CDR2 sequences are MNHEY and SVGAGI.

This clone was seen a few times. The chain has TRBV5-4 and TRBJ1-5; 8 bases agree with TRBD1. Per the germline V gene, CDR1 is SGHNT and CDR2 is YYREEE (reference sequence). The V segment lost 4 bases and the J segment 0 bases; nucleotides outside the gene matches: 6. The CDR3 contains 16 residues. This CDR3 is CASSQGQGYSNQPQHF. The CDR3 region has the DNA TGTGCCAGCAGCCAAGGACAGGGTTATAGCAATCAGCCCCAGCATTTT.

The gene calls are TRBV6-1 and TRBJ2-5; 8 bases align to TRBD1. This CDR3 spans 16 amino acids. Looked up from germline, CDR1 is MNHNS and CDR2 is SASEGT. With 1 base clipped from V and 4 bases from J, the junction kept 8 bases outside the gene matches. For the CDR3, the DNA is TGTGCCAGCAGTGAAGGAGGGACAGGAGTCCCAGAGACCCAGTACTTC. The encoded protein is CASSEGGTGVPETQYF.

The rearrangement links TRBV7-9 to TRBJ2-3, with 12 nucleotides matching TRBD2. The CDR3 contains 16 residues. The V gene end was trimmed by 5 bases and the J gene end by 0 bases; junction bases not matched to a gene: 3. Per the germline V gene, CDR1 is SEHNR and CDR2 is FQNEAQ (reference sequence). CDR3 in DNA: TGTGCCAGCAGCCGCACTAGCGGGGGGAGCACAGATACGCAGTATTTT. Translating it yields CASSRTSGGSTDTQYF. Supplemented by reference TRBV7-9 and TRBJ2-3, the full variable domain reads DTGVSQNPRHKITKRGQNVTFRCDPISEHNRLYWYRQTLGQGPEFLTYFQNEAQLEKSRLLSDRFSAERPKGSFSTLEIQRTEQGDSAMYLCASSRTSGGSTDTQYFGPGTRLTVL.

V and J are TRBV5-4 and TRBJ2-1; no clear D. Germline CDR1 reads SGHNT; CDR2 reads YYREEE (reference sequence). Trimming shortened V by 4 bases and J by 1 base, and 9 bases separated the two germline ends. The CDR3 runs 14 residues. CDR3 sequence (DNA): TGTGCCAGCAGCCCTGACATATCCTACAATGAGCAGTTCTTC. It is translated as CASSPDISYNEQFF.

This clone was seen a few times. This rearrangement joins TRBV7-9 to TRBJ2-1; a weak D match, TRBD1 (5 bases). The CDR3 runs to 15 residues. V was pared by 6 bases and J by 0 bases, with 12 bases between. The germline V gene has CDR1 SEHNR and CDR2 FQNEAQ (reference sequence). CDR3 in DNA: TGTGCCAGCAGACCAGGGTCCTTCTCCTACAATGAGCAGTTCTTC. This codes for CASRPGSFSYNEQFF.

Only a few counts were recorded for this clone. CDR3 sequence reads: CASSLTGWGEQFF. In DNA form, the CDR3 reads TGTGCCAGCAGTTTGACGGGATGGGGTGAGCAGTTCTTC. The rearrangement joins TRBV6-6 to TRBJ2-1; a possible D gene is TRBD2 (5 bases). Germline V CDR1 and CDR2: MNHNY, SVGAGI (reference sequence). With 4 bases removed from V and 9 bases from J, the gap between germline ends came to 13 bases. The length of the CDR3 is 13 residues.

A few counts support this clone. The chain combines TRBV30 with TRBJ2-4; no clear D gene. CDR3 length: 12 amino acids. V lost 0 bases and J 6 bases, leaving 6 bases between the germline ends. Per germline, CDR1 GTSNPN and CDR2 SVGIG (reference sequence). CDR3 bases: TGTGCCTGGAGTGTCTCGGGAAACATTCAGTACTTC. Translating it yields CAWSVSGNIQYF. The variable domain in full, completed from reference TRBV30 and TRBJ2-4, reads SQTIHQWPATLVQPVGSPLSLECTVEGTSNPNLYWYRQAAGRGLQLLFYSVGIGQISSEVPQNLSASRPQDRQFILSSKKLLLSDSGFYLCAWSVSGNIQYFGAGTRLSVL.

This chain joins TRBV19 and TRBJ1-1; D unresolved. The CDR3 has 16 residues. The germline V and J ends were trimmed by 9 bases and 1 base, with 21 bases remaining between them. In germline, CDR1 is LNHDA, CDR2 SQIVND (reference sequence). Here the CDR3 reads CASRPPRSPRNTEAFF. DNA for the CDR3: TGTGCCAGCCGACCACCCAGGTCCCCGCGGAACACTGAAGCTTTCTTT.

The table lists this clone with a few counts. The CDR3 reads CASSRGTSGGHTDTQYF. The CDR3 nucleotides read TGTGCCAGCAGCCGAGGGACTAGCGGGGGCCACACAGATACGCAGTATTTT. V gene TRBV7-6 combines with J gene TRBJ2-3; 14 bases align to TRBD2. Germline trimming cut 5 bases from V and 2 bases from J; bases unmatched to any gene: 6. In germline, CDR1 is SGHVS, CDR2 FNYEAQ. The CDR3 sequence is 17 residues long.

The J gene is TRBJ2-7, the V gene TRBV9; D remains ambiguous. The CDR3 runs 16 residues. V gave up 0 bases and J gave up 0 bases, with 13 bases separating them. Germline V gene lookup returns CDR1 SGDLS and CDR2 YYNGEE. CDR3 in DNA: TGTGCCAGCAGCGTAGGACACCCACAAAGCTCCTACGAGCAGTACTTC. It is translated as CASSVGHPQSSYEQYF.

This clone showed up many times. The chain has TRBV7-2 and TRBJ2-3, with D perhaps matching TRBD2 (7 bases). V was trimmed by 7 bases and J by 0 bases, leaving 17 bases between them. Per the germline V gene, CDR1 is SGHTA and CDR2 is FQGNSA. The CDR3 runs 16 residues. The CDR3 loop is CASTPHRGASTDTQYF. CDR3 DNA sequence: TGTGCCAGCACCCCTCACCGGGGGGCTAGCACAGATACGCAGTATTTT.

A single count supports this clone. The V and J genes are TRBV12-5 and TRBJ1-2, with unresolved D. This CDR3 has 15 residues. V was shortened by 5 bases and J by 2 bases, with 15 bases between the two germline ends. The germline V gene encodes CDR1 LGHNT and CDR2 FRNRAP. In nucleotides, the CDR3 is TGTGCTAGTGGTCCCCCCAAGCGGGCGAACTATGGCTACACCTTC. It is translated as CASGPPKRANYGYTF.

V gene TRBV7-6 combines with J gene TRBJ1-2, with 7 bases fitting TRBD1. Germline V CDR1 and CDR2: SGHVS, FNYEAQ. This CDR3 region has 15 residues. The J segment lost 4 bases and the V segment lost 0 bases, leaving 5 bases of the junction unmatched. The CDR3 nucleotides read TGTGCCAGCAGCTTAGCGTTCCAGGGGGGCTATGGCTACACCTTC. Protein product: CASSLAFQGGYGYTF.

This clone occurred a few times. The chain links TRBV9 to TRBJ1-2; a possible D gene is TRBD1 (6 bases). The CDR3 covers 14 residues. CDR1 is SGDLS and CDR2 is YYNGEE in the germline V gene. Trimming shortened V by 3 bases and J by 2 bases, and 11 bases separated the two germline ends. The CDR3 sequence is CASSEGGSNYGYTF. CDR3 DNA sequence: TGTGCCAGCAGCGAGGGGGGGTCGAACTATGGCTACACCTTC.

This clone was seen a handful of times. The chain couples TRBV7-9 to TRBJ1-2; D might be TRBD1 (5 bases). Trimming stripped 5 bases from V and 7 bases from J, with 20 bases between. The CDR3 runs 15 residues. Germline V lookup: CDR1 SEHNR, CDR2 FQNEAQ (reference sequence). CDR3 sequence reads: CASSPPSSVGAGYTF. CDR3 bases: TGTGCCAGCAGCCCCCCAAGTAGTGTAGGGGCTGGCTACACCTTC.

The chain recombines TRBV15 with TRBJ1-2, with D possibly matching TRBD1 (5 bases). Germline V gene lookup returns CDR1 LNHNV and CDR2 YYDKDF (reference sequence). This CDR3 has 16 amino acids. The V gene lost 0 bases and the J gene lost 4 bases, with 15 bases spanning the gap. This CDR3 reads CATSRDAGRRGYGYTF. DNA for the CDR3: TGTGCCACCAGCAGAGACGCCGGACGGAGGGGCTATGGCTACACCTTC.

This clone was seen a handful of times. This chain uses TRBV7-8 with TRBJ2-5; TRBD1 agrees at 7 bases. Germline V gene lookup returns CDR1 SGHVS and CDR2 FQNEAQ. V was clipped by 4 bases and J by 1 base; unmatched bases: 9. There are 16 residues in the CDR3. The CDR3 DNA is TGTGCCAGCAGCTCTATGGGACAGAGAACCCAAGAGACCCAGTACTTC. As protein: CASSSMGQRTQETQYF.

This clone has more than one count but fewer than ten. V is TRBV7-2 and J is TRBJ2-2, with TRBD2 as a possible D gene (5 bases). CDR3 length equals 15 residues. Trimming removed 0 bases at V and 2 bases at J, with 7 bases between. Germline V gives CDR1 SGHTA, CDR2 FQGNSA. The CDR3 region is CASSLAGENTGELFF. The CDR3 bases are TGTGCCAGCAGCTTAGCCGGGGAAAACACCGGGGAGCTGTTTTTT.

This clone has more than one count but fewer than ten. This sequence joins TRBV7-2 and TRBJ1-6; the D gene is possibly TRBD1 (5 bases). Trimming left V 1 base short and J 9 bases short, with 16 bases between. In germline, CDR1 is SGHTA, CDR2 FQGNSA. This CDR3 has 16 amino acids. The CDR3 loop reads CASSLVRGEYGSPLHF. CDR3 nucleotides: TGTGCCAGCAGCTTAGTTCGGGGGGAGTACGGTTCACCCCTCCACTTT.

This clone was observed many times. The chain combines TRBV27 with TRBJ2-1, with TRBD2 matching over 8 bases. This CDR3 has 15 amino acids. V lost 2 bases, J lost 4 bases, and 4 bases stayed unmatched. CDR1 MNHEY and CDR2 SMNVEV come from the germline V gene (reference sequence). The DNA for the CDR3 is TGTGCCAGCAGTTTAGACGGGGGGGAGTACAATGAGCAGTTCTTC. Its protein product is CASSLDGGEYNEQFF.

V gene TRBV10-3 combines with J gene TRBJ2-7, with 14 bases identical to TRBD2. The CDR3 loop spans 14 amino acids. The V segment lost 6 bases and the J segment 4 bases; nucleotides outside the gene matches: 2. Germline V CDR1 and CDR2: ENHRY, SYGVKD. This chain's CDR3 is CAIRGTSGGYEQYF. For the CDR3, the DNA is TGTGCCATCAGGGGGACTAGCGGGGGTTACGAGCAGTACTTC.

This clone was counted only a few times. V usage is TRBV15 and J usage is TRBJ2-3, with no clear D. Germline V CDR1 and CDR2: LNHNV, YYDKDF (reference sequence). The V end was cut by 0 bases, the J end by 2 bases, with 3 bases between. This CDR3 is built from 13 residues. The CDR3 region is CATSRDFTDTQYF. As DNA, the CDR3 is TGTGCCACCAGCAGAGACTTCACAGATACGCAGTATTTT.

Concerning this clone: An end of the junction differs from the germline gene, which may be a read error. V usage is TRBV2 and J usage is TRBJ1-1; D possibly corresponds to TRBD1 (5 bases). Germline CDR1 SNHLY, CDR2 FYNNEI. CDR3 length: 13 residues. CDR3 amino acids: CASRESGPPFGGF. The CDR3 bases are TGTGCCAGCAGGGAATCGGGTCCGCCGTTCGGGGGGTTT.

This clone was recorded a few times. The rearrangement joins TRBV19 to TRBJ1-5; the D is unclear. CDR1 and CDR2 from the germline V gene are LNHDA and SQIVND (reference sequence). Trimming removed 1 base at V and 0 bases at J, with 7 bases between. The CDR3 is made up of 15 amino acids. CDR3 in DNA: TGTGCCAGTAGTATAGGAGATTATAGCAATCAGCCCCAGCATTTT. Encoded protein: CASSIGDYSNQPQHF.